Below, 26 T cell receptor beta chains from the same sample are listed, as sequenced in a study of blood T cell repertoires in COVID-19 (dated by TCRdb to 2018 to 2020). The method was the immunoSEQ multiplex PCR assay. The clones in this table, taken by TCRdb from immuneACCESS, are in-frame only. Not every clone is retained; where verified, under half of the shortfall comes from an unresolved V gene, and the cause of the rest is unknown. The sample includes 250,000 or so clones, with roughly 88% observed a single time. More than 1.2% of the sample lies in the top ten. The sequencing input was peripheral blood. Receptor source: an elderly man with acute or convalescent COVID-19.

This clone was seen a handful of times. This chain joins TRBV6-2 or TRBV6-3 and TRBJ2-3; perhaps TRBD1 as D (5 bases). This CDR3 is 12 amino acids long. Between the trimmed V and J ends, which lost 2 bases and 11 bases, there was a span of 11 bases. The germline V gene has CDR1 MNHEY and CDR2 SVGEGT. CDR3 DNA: TGTGCCAGCAGTTACCCACAGGACGAGCAGTATTTT. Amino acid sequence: CASSYPQDEQYF.

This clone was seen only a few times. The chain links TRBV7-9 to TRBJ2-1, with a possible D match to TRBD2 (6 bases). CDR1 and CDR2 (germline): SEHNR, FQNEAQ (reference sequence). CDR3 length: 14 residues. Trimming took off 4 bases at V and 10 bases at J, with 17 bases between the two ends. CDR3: CASSSVTGVEEQFF. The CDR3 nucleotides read TGTGCCAGCAGCTCGGTGACGGGGGTTGAGGAGCAGTTCTTC. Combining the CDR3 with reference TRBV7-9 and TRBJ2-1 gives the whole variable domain DTGVSQNPRHKITKRGQNVTFRCDPISEHNRLYWYRQTLGQGPEFLTYFQNEAQLEKSRLLSDRFSAERPKGSFSTLEIQRTEQGDSAMYLCASSSVTGVEEQFFGPGTRLTVL.

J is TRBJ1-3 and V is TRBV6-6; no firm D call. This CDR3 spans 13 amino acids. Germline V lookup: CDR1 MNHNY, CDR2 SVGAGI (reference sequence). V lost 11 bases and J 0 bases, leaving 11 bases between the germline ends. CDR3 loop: CASGRGSGNTIYF. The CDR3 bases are TGTGCCTCTGGACGGGGCTCTGGAAACACCATATATTTT.

The CDR3, as DNA: TGCAGCGGACAGGGGTACTATGGCTACACCTTC. Translation: CSGQGYYGYTF. This rearrangement joins TRBV29-1 to TRBJ1-2; 8 bases line up with TRBD1. CDR1 SQVTM and CDR2 ANQGSEA come from the germline V gene. J gave up 3 bases and V 7 bases, and 1 base lay outside the gene matches. CDR3 size: 11 residues.

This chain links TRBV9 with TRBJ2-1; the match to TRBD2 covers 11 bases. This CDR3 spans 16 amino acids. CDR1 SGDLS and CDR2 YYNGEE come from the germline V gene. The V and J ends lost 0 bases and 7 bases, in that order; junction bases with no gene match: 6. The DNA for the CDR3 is TGTGCCAGCAGCGTAGTGGTTAGCGGGAGGGGGAATGAGCAGTTCTTC. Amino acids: CASSVVVSGRGNEQFF. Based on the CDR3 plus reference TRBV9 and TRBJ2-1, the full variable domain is DSGVTQTPKHLITATGQRVTLRCSPRSGDLSVYWYQQSLDQGLQFLIQYYNGEERAKGNILERFSAQQFPDLHSELNLSSLELGDSALYFCASSVVVSGRGNEQFFGPGTRLTVL.

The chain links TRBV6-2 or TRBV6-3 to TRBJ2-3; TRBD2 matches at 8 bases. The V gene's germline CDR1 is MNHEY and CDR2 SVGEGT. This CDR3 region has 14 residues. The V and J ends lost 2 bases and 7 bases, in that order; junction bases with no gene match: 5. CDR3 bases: TGTGCCAGCAGTTACGCGGGGGGCTGGTATACGCAGTATTTT. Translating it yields CASSYAGGWYTQYF.

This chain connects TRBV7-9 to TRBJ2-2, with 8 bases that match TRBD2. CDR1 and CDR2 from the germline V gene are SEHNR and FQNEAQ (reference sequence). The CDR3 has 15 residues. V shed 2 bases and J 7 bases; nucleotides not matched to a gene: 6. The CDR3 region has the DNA TGTGCCAGCAGCTTATTGAGCGGGAGCGGCGGGGAGCTGTTTTTT. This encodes CASSLLSGSGGELFF.

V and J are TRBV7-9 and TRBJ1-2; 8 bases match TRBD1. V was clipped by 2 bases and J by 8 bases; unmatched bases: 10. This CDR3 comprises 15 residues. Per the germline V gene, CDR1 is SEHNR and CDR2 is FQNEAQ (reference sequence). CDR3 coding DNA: TGTGCCAGCAGCTTACCCGGACAGGGTCGGTTCGGCTACACCTTC. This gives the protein CASSLPGQGRFGYTF.

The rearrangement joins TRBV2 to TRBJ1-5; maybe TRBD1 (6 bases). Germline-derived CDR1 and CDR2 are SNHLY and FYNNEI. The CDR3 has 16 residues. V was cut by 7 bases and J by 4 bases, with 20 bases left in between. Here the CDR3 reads CASNPFRGMGNQPQHF. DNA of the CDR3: TGTGCCAGCAATCCCTTTAGGGGGATGGGAAATCAGCCCCAGCATTTT.

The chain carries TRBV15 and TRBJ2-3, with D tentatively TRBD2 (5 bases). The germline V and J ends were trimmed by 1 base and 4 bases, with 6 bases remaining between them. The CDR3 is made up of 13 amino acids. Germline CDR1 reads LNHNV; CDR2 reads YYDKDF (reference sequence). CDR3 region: CATSRGRPDTQYF. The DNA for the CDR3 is TGTGCCACCAGCAGAGGGAGGCCAGATACGCAGTATTTT.

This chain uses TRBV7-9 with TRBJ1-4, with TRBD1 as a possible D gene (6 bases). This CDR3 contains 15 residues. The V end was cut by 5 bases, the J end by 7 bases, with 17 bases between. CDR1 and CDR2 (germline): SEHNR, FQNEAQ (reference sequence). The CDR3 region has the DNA TGTGCCAGCAGCGCACAGGGAAAGGGTCGTGAAAAACTGTTTTTT. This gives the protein CASSAQGKGREKLFF.

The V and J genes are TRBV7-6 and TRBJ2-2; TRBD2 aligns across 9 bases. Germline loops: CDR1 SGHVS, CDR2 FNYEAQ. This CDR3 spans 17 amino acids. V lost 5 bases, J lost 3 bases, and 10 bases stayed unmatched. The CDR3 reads CASSHLPGLADTGELFF. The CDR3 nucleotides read TGTGCCAGCAGCCACCTCCCGGGACTAGCTGACACCGGGGAGCTGTTTTTT.

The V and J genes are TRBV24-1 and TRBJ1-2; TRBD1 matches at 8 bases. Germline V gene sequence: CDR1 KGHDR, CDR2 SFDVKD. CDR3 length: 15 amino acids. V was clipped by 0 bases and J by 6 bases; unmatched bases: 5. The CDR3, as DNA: TGTGCCACCAGTGATTTGGGCCAGGGGGCACATGGCTACACCTTC. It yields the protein CATSDLGQGAHGYTF.

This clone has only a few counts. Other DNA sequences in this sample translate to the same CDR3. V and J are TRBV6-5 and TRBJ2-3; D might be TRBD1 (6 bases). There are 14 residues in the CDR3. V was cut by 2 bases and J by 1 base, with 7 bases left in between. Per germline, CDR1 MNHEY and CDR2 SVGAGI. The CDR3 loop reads CASSYRTGTDTQYF. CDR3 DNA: TGTGCCAGCAGTTACCGGACAGGCACAGATACGCAGTATTTT.

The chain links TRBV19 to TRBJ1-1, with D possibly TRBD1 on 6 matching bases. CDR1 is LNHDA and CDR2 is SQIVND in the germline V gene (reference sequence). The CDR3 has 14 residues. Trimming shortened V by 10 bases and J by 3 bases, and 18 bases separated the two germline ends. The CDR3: CATSTRQAHTEAFF. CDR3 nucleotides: TGTGCCACCTCCACCCGACAGGCTCACACTGAAGCTTTCTTT. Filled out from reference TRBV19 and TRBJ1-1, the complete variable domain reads DGGITQSPKYLFRKEGQNVTLSCEQNLNHDAMYWYRQDPGQGLRLIYYSQIVNDFQKGDIAEGYSVSREKKESFPLTVTSAQKNPTAFYLCATSTRQAHTEAFFGQGTRLTVV.

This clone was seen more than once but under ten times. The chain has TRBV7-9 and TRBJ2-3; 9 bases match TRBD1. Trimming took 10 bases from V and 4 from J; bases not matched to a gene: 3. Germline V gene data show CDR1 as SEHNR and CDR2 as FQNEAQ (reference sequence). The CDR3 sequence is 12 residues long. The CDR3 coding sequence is TGTGCCACGGACAGGGGAGCAGATACGCAGTATTTT. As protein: CATDRGADTQYF.

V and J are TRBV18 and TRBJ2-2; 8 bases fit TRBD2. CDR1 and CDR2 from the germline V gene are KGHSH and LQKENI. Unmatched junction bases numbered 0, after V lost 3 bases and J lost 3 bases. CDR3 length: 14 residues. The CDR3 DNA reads TGTGCCAGCTCACCGGGACTAGACACCGGGGAGCTGTTTTTT. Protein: CASSPGLDTGELFF.

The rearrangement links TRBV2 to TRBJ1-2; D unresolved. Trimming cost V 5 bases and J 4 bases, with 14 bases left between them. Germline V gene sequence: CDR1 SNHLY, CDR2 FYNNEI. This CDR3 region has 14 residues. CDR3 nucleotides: TGTGCCAGCAGTTTAGAAACAGCAAGCTATGGCTACACCTTC. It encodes CASSLETASYGYTF.

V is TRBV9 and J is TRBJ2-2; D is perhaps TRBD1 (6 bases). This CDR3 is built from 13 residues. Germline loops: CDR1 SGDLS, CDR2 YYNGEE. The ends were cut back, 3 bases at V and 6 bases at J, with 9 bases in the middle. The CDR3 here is CASSAQGPGELFF. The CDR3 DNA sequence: TGTGCCAGCAGCGCACAGGGTCCCGGGGAGCTGTTTTTT.

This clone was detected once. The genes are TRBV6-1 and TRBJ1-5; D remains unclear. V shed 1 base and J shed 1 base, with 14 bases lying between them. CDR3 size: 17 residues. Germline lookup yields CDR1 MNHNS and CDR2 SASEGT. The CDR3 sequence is CASSEGSPNRSNQPQHF. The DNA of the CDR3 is TGTGCCAGCAGTGAAGGGTCCCCAAATAGAAGCAATCAGCCCCAGCATTTT.

This CDR3 reads CASSYSQRQNQETQYF. For the CDR3, the DNA is TGTGCCAGCAGTTACTCCCAGCGACAGAACCAAGAGACCCAGTACTTC. The chain is built from TRBV6-2 or TRBV6-3 and TRBJ2-5; TRBD1 is a possible D gene (5 bases). The CDR3 is 16 residues long. V was pared by 0 bases and J by 0 bases, with 11 bases between. Germline V lookup: CDR1 MNHEY, CDR2 SVGEGT.

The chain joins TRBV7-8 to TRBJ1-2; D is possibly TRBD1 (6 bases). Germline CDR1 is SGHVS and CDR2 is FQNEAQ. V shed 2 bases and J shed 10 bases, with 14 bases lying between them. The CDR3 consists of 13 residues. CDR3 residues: CASSLNREGFYTF. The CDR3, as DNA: TGTGCCAGCAGCTTAAACAGGGAGGGATTCTACACCTTC.

CDR3 residues: CASSPRTSGSTDTQYF. For the CDR3, the DNA is TGTGCCAGCAGTCCTCGGACTAGCGGGAGTACAGATACGCAGTATTTT. V is TRBV27 and J is TRBJ2-3; 13 bases are shared with TRBD2. The trim removed 5 bases at V and 3 bases at J, leaving 5 bases unmatched. This CDR3 has 16 amino acids. Per germline, CDR1 MNHEY and CDR2 SMNVEV (reference sequence).

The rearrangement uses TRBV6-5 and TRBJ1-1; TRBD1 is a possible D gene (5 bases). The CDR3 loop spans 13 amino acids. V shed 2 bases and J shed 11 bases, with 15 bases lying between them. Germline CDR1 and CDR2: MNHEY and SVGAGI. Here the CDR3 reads CASSYGAGGVAFF. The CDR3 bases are TGTGCCAGCAGTTACGGGGCCGGTGGGGTGGCTTTCTTT.

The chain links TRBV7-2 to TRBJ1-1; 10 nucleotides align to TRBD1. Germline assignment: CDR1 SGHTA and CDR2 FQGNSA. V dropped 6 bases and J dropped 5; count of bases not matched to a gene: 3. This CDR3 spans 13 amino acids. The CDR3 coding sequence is TGTGCCAGCAGTCGGACAGGGGGGACTGAAGCTTTCTTT. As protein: CASSRTGGTEAFF.

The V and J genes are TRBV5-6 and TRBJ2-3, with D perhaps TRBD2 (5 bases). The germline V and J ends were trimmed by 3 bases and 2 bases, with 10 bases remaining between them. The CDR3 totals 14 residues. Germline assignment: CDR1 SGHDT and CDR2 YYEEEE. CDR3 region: CASSWRTITDTQYF. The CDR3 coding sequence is TGTGCCAGCAGCTGGAGGACCATCACAGATACGCAGTATTTT.